The 27 T cell receptor beta chains below were found in one sample sequenced in a study of T-cell memory formation after mild COVID-19. TCRdb itself ran the 5' RACE reads through MiXCR, one entry per CDR3 protein. The sample lists around 260,000 distinct CDR3 sequences, 15% to 20% occurring once. Sequencing was done on a sample of PBMCs or a T cell subset sorted from them (not recorded which). The source of these receptors is a man aged 18-30 years who had mild COVID-19 (a few samples of this study predate the infection). Cell type and time point are not known.

This clonotype was counted between two and nine times. The chain couples TRBV6-1 to TRBJ2-7; 7 nucleotides match TRBD1. The CDR3 covers 14 residues. Germline CDR1 and CDR2: MNHNS and SASEGT. V lost 8 bases, J lost 0 bases, and 7 bases stayed unmatched. The DNA of the CDR3 is TGTGCCAGCTCCGGGACAGTGAGCTCCTACGAGCAGTACGTC. Its translation is CASSGTVSSYEQYV.

This clonotype has at least ten counts. The CDR3 spells CASSLAQQESYEQYF. The DNA for the CDR3 is TGTGCCAGCAGCTTAGCACAACAGGAGTCCTACGAGCAGTACTTC. The J gene is TRBJ2-7, the V gene TRBV7-6; possible D gene TRBD1, 5 bases. This CDR3 has 15 amino acids. Trimming removed 0 bases from V and 1 base from J, with 10 bases in between. Per the germline V gene, CDR1 is SGHVS and CDR2 is FNYEAQ. The entire variable domain, with the rest obtained from reference TRBV7-6 and TRBJ2-7, is as follows: GAGVSQSPRYKVTKRGQDVALRCDPISGHVSLYWYRQALGQGPEFLTYFNYEAQQDKSGLPNDRFSAERPEGSISTLTIQRTEQRDSAMYRCASSLAQQESYEQYFGPGTRLTVT.

The chain combines TRBV4-3 with TRBJ2-3; D unclear. The V end lost 0 bases, the J end lost 9 bases, and 7 bases lay between the germline ends. The CDR3 contains 12 residues. The germline CDR1 and CDR2 sequences are LGHNA and YSLEER. Written as DNA, the CDR3 is TGCGCCAGCAGCCAAGATTCGTACACGCAGTATTTT. This sequence encodes CASSQDSYTQYF.

V usage is TRBV20-1 and J usage is TRBJ2-3; D unresolved. V was trimmed by 3 bases and J by 1 base, leaving 8 bases between them. Germline V gene data show CDR1 as DFQATT and CDR2 as SNEGSKA (reference sequence). The CDR3 totals 13 residues. The CDR3 here is CSARRGGTDTQYF. The CDR3 DNA reads TGCAGTGCTAGGCGTGGGGGCACAGATACGCAGTATTTT.

This clonotype was recorded a few times. V is TRBV5-1 and J is TRBJ2-3; D possibly corresponds to TRBD1 (7 bases). The CDR3 totals 15 residues. Germline V gives CDR1 SGHRS, CDR2 YFSETQ. Trimming removed 0 bases from V and 6 bases from J, with 14 bases in between. The CDR3 region has the DNA TGCGCCAGCAGCTTGGAGCTCCCAGGGGGGGATACGCAGTATTTT. Protein: CASSLELPGGDTQYF.

The J gene is TRBJ1-2, the V gene TRBV12-3 or TRBV12-4, with 9 bases fitting TRBD1. V trimming: 6 bases; J trimming: 6 bases; junction bases outside the gene matches: 5. The CDR3 is made up of 13 amino acids. The CDR3 DNA reads TGTGCCAGCAGCCGCGGACAGGGGCATGGCTACACCTTC. Translation: CASSRGQGHGYTF.

The chain recombines TRBV4-2 with TRBJ2-3; possibly TRBD2 for D (7 bases). This CDR3 has 17 amino acids. The germline CDR1 and CDR2 sequences are LGHNA and YNFKEQ. V was cut by 0 bases and J by 3 bases, with 16 bases left in between. The CDR3, as DNA: TGTGCCAGCAGCCAAGATCTGAGGGGGGGCAGAACAGATACGCAGTATTTT. Its translation is CASSQDLRGGRTDTQYF.

The chain couples TRBV24-1 to TRBJ2-3, with TRBD2 as a possible D gene (5 bases). The CDR3 is made up of 14 amino acids. Germline-derived CDR1 and CDR2 are KGHDR and SFDVKD. The V end was cut by 3 bases, the J end by 4 bases, with 10 bases between. Here the CDR3 reads CATSDGYSADTQYF. For the CDR3, the DNA is TGTGCCACCAGTGATGGTTATAGCGCAGATACGCAGTATTTT.

The rearrangement uses TRBV9 and TRBJ2-7, with D unresolved. V shed 3 bases and J shed 8 bases, with 12 bases lying between them. The V gene's germline CDR1 is SGDLS and CDR2 YYNGEE. The length of the CDR3 is 12 residues. CDR3 in amino acids: CASSAVSGKQYF. The CDR3, as DNA: TGTGCCAGCAGCGCCGTTTCAGGAAAGCAGTACTTC.

This clonotype was seen a few times. This chain links TRBV12-3 or TRBV12-4 with TRBJ1-1; 7 bases are shared with TRBD1. J was trimmed by 4 bases and V by 7 bases; bases with no gene match: 9. The CDR3 runs 14 residues. The CDR3, as DNA: TGTGCCAGCACACTGGACAGGTCTACCACTGAAGCTTTCTTT. It specifies CASTLDRSTTEAFF.

This chain uses TRBV27 with TRBJ2-7, with D possibly being TRBD1 (5 bases). V dropped 8 bases and J dropped 3 bases, with 17 bases sitting between them. Germline loops: CDR1 MNHEY, CDR2 SMNVEV (reference sequence). This CDR3 has 14 amino acids. This CDR3 is CASRAYGDSYEQYV. Here the CDR3 DNA reads TGTGCCAGCCGAGCCTACGGAGACAGCTACGAGCAGTACGTC.

This clonotype was seen only a few times. This chain joins TRBV19 and TRBJ2-4; D ambiguous. Trimming shortened V by 9 bases and J by 0 bases, and 18 bases separated the two germline ends. Looked up from germline, CDR1 is LNHDA and CDR2 is SQIVND (reference sequence). This CDR3 region has 16 residues. In nucleotides, the CDR3 is TGTGCCAGCTCCGGCGTGAACCTTCTAGCCAAAAACATTCAGTACTTC. Translated, it gives CASSGVNLLAKNIQYF.

Only a few counts were recorded for this clonotype. V usage is TRBV7-9 and J usage is TRBJ2-7; a possible D gene is TRBD1 (6 bases). The V end lost 0 bases, the J end lost 7 bases, and 10 bases lay between the germline ends. The CDR3 consists of 13 residues. CDR1 and CDR2 (germline): SEHNR, FQNEAQ (reference sequence). CDR3 coding DNA: TGTGCCAGCAGCTTAGCAGGGGGAAGGGAGCAGTACGTC. As protein: CASSLAGGREQYV.

This clonotype was detected only a few times. This chain connects TRBV7-3 to TRBJ1-6, with unresolved D. This CDR3 comprises 13 residues. The germline V gene encodes CDR1 SGHTA and CDR2 FQGTGA. V shed 2 bases and J shed 10 bases, with 9 bases lying between them. CDR3 in amino acids: CASSLGHPSPLHF. The CDR3 DNA sequence: TGTGCCAGCAGCTTAGGGCATCCGTCACCCCTCCACTTT.

This clonotype came up a few times. This sequence joins TRBV2 and TRBJ2-7; 7 bases agree with TRBD1. The V gene end was trimmed by 5 bases and the J gene end by 2 bases; junction bases not matched to a gene: 12. This CDR3 has 16 amino acids. CDR1 and CDR2 (germline): SNHLY, FYNNEI. The CDR3 here is CASSQARDRKTYEQYV. The CDR3 DNA reads as TGTGCCAGCAGTCAGGCCCGGGACAGAAAAACCTACGAGCAGTACGTC.

This clonotype was seen more than once but under ten times. The chain has TRBV5-1 and TRBJ1-2; 8 bases line up with TRBD1. Trimming cost V 4 bases and J 6 bases; bases outside gene matches: 5. This CDR3 comprises 13 residues. Germline CDR1 reads SGHRS; CDR2 reads YFSETQ. Here the CDR3 reads CASSGDRPHGYTF. The CDR3 nucleotides read TGCGCCAGCAGCGGGGACAGGCCCCATGGCTACACCTTC.

At least ten counts were recorded for this clonotype. The rearrangement joins TRBV7-3 to TRBJ1-1, with D perhaps matching TRBD1 (5 bases). The CDR3 is 14 amino acids. Trimming left V 2 bases short and J 0 bases short, with 7 bases between. The germline V gene has CDR1 SGHTA and CDR2 FQGTGA. The CDR3: CASSLQGMNTEAFF. Written as DNA, the CDR3 is TGTGCCAGCAGCTTACAGGGCATGAACACTGAAGCTTTCTTT.

The rearrangement joins TRBV7-9 to TRBJ2-1, with 10 bases aligning to TRBD2. Losses at the gene ends were 5 bases for V and 9 bases for J; bases not matched to a gene: 7. The CDR3 is made up of 14 amino acids. Germline V gene sequence: CDR1 SEHNR, CDR2 FQNEAQ (reference sequence). CDR3: CASSPTAGGIEQFF. The CDR3 nucleotides are TGTGCCAGCAGCCCGACAGCGGGGGGGATTGAGCAGTTCTTC.

The chain combines TRBV6-6 with TRBJ2-7, with TRBD1 identical over 7 bases. This CDR3 comprises 15 residues. J lost 5 bases, V lost 2 bases, and 9 bases had no gene match. The germline gives CDR1 MNHNY, CDR2 SVGAGI (reference sequence). The CDR3 loop reads CASSYGRGGGHEQYV. The DNA of the CDR3 is TGTGCCAGCAGTTACGGGAGAGGGGGCGGCCACGAGCAGTACGTC.

There are a few counts of this clonotype. The rearrangement joins TRBV6-5 to TRBJ1-1, with TRBD1 identical over 10 bases. J lost 11 bases, V lost 8 bases, and 8 bases had no gene match. CDR1 and CDR2 from the germline V gene are MNHEY and SVGAGI. The length of the CDR3 is 12 residues. The DNA of the CDR3 is TGTGCCAGCCGACCCGGGACAGGGGTGGCTTTCTTT. It specifies CASRPGTGVAFF.

The V gene is TRBV30, the J gene TRBJ2-1; 9 bases are shared with TRBD2. Germline V gene lookup returns CDR1 GTSNPN and CDR2 SVGIG (reference sequence). The CDR3 runs 13 residues. V lost 5 bases to trimming and J lost 5 bases; unmatched junction nucleotides: 4. DNA for the CDR3: TGTGCCTGGGAGCGGGGGGCTAACAATGAGCAGTTCTTC. Translating gives CAWERGANNEQFF.

The chain recombines TRBV7-9 with TRBJ2-5; 7 positions agree with TRBD1. The germline CDR1 and CDR2 sequences are SEHNR and FQNEAQ (reference sequence). The CDR3 spans 13 residues. V was clipped by 10 bases and J by 2 bases; unmatched bases: 7. The CDR3 loop reads CATRDREQETQYF. The CDR3 coding sequence is TGTGCCACACGTGACAGGGAACAAGAGACCCAGTACTTC. Using reference TRBV7-9 and TRBJ2-5 for the parts outside the CDR3, the full variable domain is DTGVSQNPRHKITKRGQNVTFRCDPISEHNRLYWYRQTLGQGPEFLTYFQNEAQLEKSRLLSDRFSAERPKGSFSTLEIQRTEQGDSAMYLCATRDREQETQYFGPGTRLLVL.

The table lists this clonotype with a few counts. This rearrangement joins TRBV6-5 to TRBJ2-1; 13 bases map to TRBD2. The CDR3 covers 17 residues. From germline, CDR1 is MNHEY and CDR2 SVGAGI. J gave up 8 bases and V 6 bases, and 13 bases lay outside the gene matches. The CDR3 reads CASSRTSGGARGYEQFF. The CDR3 nucleotides read TGTGCCAGCAGCCGCACTAGCGGGGGGGCCAGAGGCTATGAGCAGTTCTTC.

This clonotype was seen a handful of times. The gene calls are TRBV20-1 and TRBJ2-7; D not resolved. V was trimmed by 3 bases and J by 4 bases, leaving 10 bases between them. The CDR3 has 12 residues. The germline V gene has CDR1 DFQATT and CDR2 SNEGSKA (reference sequence). The CDR3 sequence is CSARKDHYEQYF. CDR3 coding DNA: TGCAGTGCTAGGAAGGACCATTACGAGCAGTACTTC.

V gene TRBV9 combines with J gene TRBJ1-1, with TRBD1 as a possible D gene (5 bases). Trimming cost V 4 bases and J 4 bases, with 11 bases left between them. The CDR3 sequence is 13 residues long. CDR1 and CDR2 (germline): SGDLS, YYNGEE. CDR3 sequence (DNA): TGTGCCAGCAGCCGCGTGAGGGGCACTGAAGCTTTCTTT. It yields the protein CASSRVRGTEAFF.

The CDR3 sequence is CASSRQGIGLGETQYF. In nucleotides, the CDR3 is TGTGCCAGCAGCCGACAGGGGATAGGTTTGGGAGAGACCCAGTACTTC. The chain links TRBV6-5 to TRBJ2-5; 8 bases agree with TRBD1. J was trimmed by 4 bases and V by 6 bases; bases with no gene match: 13. From germline, CDR1 is MNHEY and CDR2 SVGAGI. The length of the CDR3 is 16 residues.

The chain employs TRBV6-2 or TRBV6-3 and TRBJ2-3, with 9 bases fitting TRBD2. Per germline, CDR1 MNHEY and CDR2 SVGEGT. V trimming: 4 bases; J trimming: 4 bases; junction bases outside the gene matches: 6. This CDR3 contains 15 residues. The CDR3, as DNA: TGTGCCAGCAGTTCACAGCGGGGGGCCCCAGATACGCAGTATTTT. Encoded protein: CASSSQRGAPDTQYF.